The next 32 T cell receptor beta chains were all read from a single sample in a study of T cells after yellow fever vaccination. From the 5' RACE reads, TCRdb called clonotypes with MiXCR, one entry per CDR3 protein. The sample carries roughly 500,000 distinct CDR3 sequences, 19% recorded once. The specimen was PBMCs, collected 15 days after the yellow fever booster vaccination. The receptors shown here come from a young man who received the YFV17D yellow fever vaccine.

The rearrangement uses TRBV7-3 and TRBJ2-1; 8 bases are shared with TRBD2. With V trimmed by 1 base and J by 2 bases, 10 bases remained unmatched. This CDR3 has 18 residues. Germline assignment: CDR1 SGHTA and CDR2 FQGTGA. CDR3: CASSLNSGLAGTYNEQFF. CDR3 nucleotide sequence: TGTGCCAGCAGCTTAAACAGCGGGTTAGCGGGAACCTACAATGAGCAGTTCTTC.

The rearrangement links TRBV5-6 to TRBJ2-3; possibly TRBD2 for D (6 bases). The CDR3 loop spans 15 amino acids. The V gene lost 1 base and the J gene lost 1 base, with 10 bases spanning the gap. Germline values: CDR1 SGHDT, CDR2 YYEEEE. In DNA, the CDR3 is TGTGCCAGCAGCTTGTCGGGGGAGGGCACAGATACGCAGTATTTT. Translating it yields CASSLSGEGTDTQYF.

This rearrangement joins TRBV7-2 to TRBJ2-3; D may match TRBD1 or TRBD2 (6 bases each). Germline V gene lookup returns CDR1 SGHTA and CDR2 FQGNSA. Trimming removed 5 bases at V and 6 bases at J, with 18 bases between. The CDR3 spans 15 residues. DNA of the CDR3: TGTGCCAGCAGCCCGAGGGGGGCAAGTGCGGATACGCAGTATTTT. Residues: CASSPRGASADTQYF.

This clonotype was seen more than once but under ten times. The gene calls are TRBV6-2 or TRBV6-3 and TRBJ2-1; no firm D call. V shed 6 bases and J shed 1 base, with 16 bases lying between them. This CDR3 is 16 amino acids long. The V gene's germline CDR1 is MNHEY and CDR2 SVGEGT. The CDR3 sequence: CASSHPRARSYNEQFF. The CDR3 DNA sequence: TGTGCCAGCAGCCACCCAAGGGCAAGGTCCTACAATGAGCAGTTCTTC.

This clonotype was counted a few times. This chain links TRBV4-3 with TRBJ1-1; 7 bases are a match to TRBD1. This CDR3 is built from 18 residues. Germline trimming cut 2 bases from V and 0 bases from J; bases unmatched to any gene: 12. Germline CDR1 and CDR2: LGHNA and YSLEER. CDR3 nucleotide sequence: TGCGCCAGCAGCCAACGTGGGACAGCGAGGAACGTGAACACTGAAGCTTTCTTT. As protein: CASSQRGTARNVNTEAFF.

This clonotype has a handful of counts. The V call is TRBV5-1, the J call TRBJ2-2; 7 nucleotides agree with TRBD1. V shed 1 base, J shed 4 bases, and the junction held 4 bases outside the gene matches. Looked up from germline, CDR1 is SGHRS and CDR2 is YFSETQ. The CDR3 totals 15 residues. In DNA form, the CDR3 reads TGCGCCAGCAGCTTGCGACAGGGTAGCACCGGGGAGCTGTTTTTT. This translates into CASSLRQGSTGELFF.

There are a few counts of this clonotype. The V call is TRBV12-3 or TRBV12-4, the J call TRBJ2-7, with D unresolved. V was trimmed by 5 bases and J by 6 bases, leaving 8 bases between them. The CDR3 runs to 11 residues. This CDR3 is CASSRVSEQYF. DNA of the CDR3: TGTGCCAGCAGTCGAGTATCCGAGCAGTACTTC.

This clonotype was counted a few times. The chain has TRBV20-1 and TRBJ2-7; D possibly corresponds to TRBD2 (5 bases). The CDR3 is made up of 14 amino acids. The V and J ends lost 0 bases and 2 bases respectively, with 11 bases between them. Germline V gene sequence: CDR1 DFQATT, CDR2 SNEGSKA (reference sequence). The CDR3 loop reads CSARDPTRTYEQYF. The CDR3 DNA sequence: TGCAGTGCTAGAGACCCCACTAGAACCTACGAGCAGTACTTC.

The V and J genes are TRBV5-1 and TRBJ2-7; 7 nucleotides match TRBD1. This CDR3 has 16 residues. V shed 6 bases, J shed 3 bases, and the junction held 15 bases outside the gene matches. Looked up from germline, CDR1 is SGHRS and CDR2 is YFSETQ. The CDR3 sequence: CASKRELLGQLYEQYF. In DNA, the CDR3 is TGCGCCAGCAAAAGGGAGTTACTGGGACAGCTCTACGAGCAGTACTTC.

This clonotype appeared a few times. DNA for the CDR3: TGTGCCAGCAGCGTTAGTTTCTCGGGGACAGGGCCGAGCACCGGGGAGCTGTTTTTT. Amino acids: CASSVSFSGTGPSTGELFF. The gene calls are TRBV9 and TRBJ2-2; 9 positions agree with TRBD1. V gave up 2 bases and J gave up 4 bases; unmatched junction bases: 15. The CDR3 length is 19 residues. Germline V gives CDR1 SGDLS, CDR2 YYNGEE. Filled out from reference TRBV9 and TRBJ2-2, the complete variable domain reads DSGVTQTPKHLITATGQRVTLRCSPRSGDLSVYWYQQSLDQGLQFLIQYYNGEERAKGNILERFSAQQFPDLHSELNLSSLELGDSALYFCASSVSFSGTGPSTGELFFGEGSRLTVL.

This rearrangement joins TRBV28 to TRBJ2-1; TRBD2 aligns across 14 bases. The germline CDR1 and CDR2 sequences are MDHEN and SYDVKM. This CDR3 has 15 amino acids. Germline trimming cut 10 bases from V and 6 bases from J; bases unmatched to any gene: 8. The CDR3 region is CAITGGLAGGNEQFF. The DNA for the CDR3 is TGTGCCATTACCGGTGGACTAGCGGGAGGCAATGAGCAGTTCTTC.

There are a few counts of this clonotype. The chain carries TRBV5-1 and TRBJ2-2; D ambiguous. Looked up from germline, CDR1 is SGHRS and CDR2 is YFSETQ. The CDR3 has 11 residues. V was cut by 7 bases and J by 8 bases, with 9 bases left in between. CDR3 coding DNA: TGCGCCAGCCAGACCGAAGGGGAGCTGTTTTTT. This codes for CASQTEGELFF.

The chain joins TRBV7-9 to TRBJ2-7, with D maybe TRBD2 (5 bases). The CDR3 runs 14 residues. CDR1 SEHNR and CDR2 FQNEAQ come from the germline V gene (reference sequence). V was shortened by 4 bases and J by 0 bases, with 10 bases between the two germline ends. This CDR3 reads CASSSRENSYEQYF. The CDR3 DNA follows: TGTGCCAGCAGCTCCCGGGAAAACTCCTACGAGCAGTACTTC.

The chain couples TRBV19 to TRBJ1-5, with a weak D call TRBD1 (6 bases). This CDR3 has 15 amino acids. V was cut by 6 bases and J by 1 base, with 13 bases left in between. Germline-derived CDR1 and CDR2 are LNHDA and SQIVND (reference sequence). Here the CDR3 DNA reads TGTGCCAGTAGAGGGGCAGGGGCGAGCAATCAGCCCCAGCATTTT. It is translated as CASRGAGASNQPQHF.

The genes are TRBV7-9 and TRBJ2-1; D remains unclear. CDR1 and CDR2 from the germline V gene are SEHNR and FQNEAQ (reference sequence). The CDR3 consists of 14 residues. V lost 0 bases and J 2 bases, leaving 5 bases between the germline ends. This CDR3 reads CASSLAEAYNEQFF. In DNA, the CDR3 is TGTGCCAGCAGCTTAGCAGAGGCCTACAATGAGCAGTTCTTC.

The rearrangement links TRBV15 to TRBJ2-5, with D tentatively TRBD2 (5 bases). From germline, CDR1 is LNHNV and CDR2 YYDKDF (reference sequence). V lost 1 base, J lost 5 bases, and 11 bases lay in between. This CDR3 spans 14 amino acids. The CDR3 region is CATSRVLGKETQYF. The CDR3, as DNA: TGTGCCACCAGCAGAGTTCTCGGGAAGGAGACCCAGTACTTC.

V is TRBV7-1 and J is TRBJ2-2; 12 bases line up with TRBD2. TRBV7-1 is an ORF, and what it does is uncertain. This CDR3 has 22 residues. J gave up 0 bases and V 3 bases, and 17 bases lay outside the gene matches. CDR3 in amino acids: CASSSRPSGGLAGKTNTGELFF. The CDR3 DNA sequence: TGTGCCAGCAGCTCCCGCCCTAGTGGTGGACTAGCGGGAAAAACGAACACCGGGGAGCTGTTTTTT.

This clonotype was seen more than once but under ten times. V gene TRBV20-1 combines with J gene TRBJ2-7, with TRBD1 as a possible D gene (6 bases). The CDR3 runs to 15 residues. The germline V gene has CDR1 DFQATT and CDR2 SNEGSKA (reference sequence). Trimming cost V 3 bases and J 2 bases, with 17 bases left between them. The chain's CDR3 is CSARGQTGRTYEQYF. In DNA, the CDR3 is TGCAGTGCTAGGGGCCAGACAGGAAGAACCTACGAGCAGTACTTC.

A few counts support this clonotype. The V and J genes are TRBV11-2 and TRBJ2-1, with 11 positions matching TRBD2. Trimming took 0 bases from V and 8 from J; bases not matched to a gene: 9. CDR1 is SGHAT, CDR2 FQNNGV, per germline. There are 17 residues in the CDR3. The CDR3 is CASSLDPGLAGKDEQFF. As DNA, the CDR3 is TGTGCCAGCAGCTTAGACCCTGGACTAGCGGGTAAGGATGAGCAGTTCTTC. Complete variable domain (other parts from reference TRBV11-2 and TRBJ2-1): EAGVAQSPRYKIIEKRQSVAFWCNPISGHATLYWYQQILGQGPKLLIQFQNNGVVDDSQLPKDRFSAERLKGVDSTLKIQPAKLEDSAVYLCASSLDPGLAGKDEQFFGPGTRLTVL.

V gene TRBV15 combines with J gene TRBJ2-1, with 7 bases that match TRBD2. The CDR3 has 15 amino acids. V trimming: 5 bases; J trimming: 4 bases; junction bases outside the gene matches: 8. From germline, CDR1 is LNHNV and CDR2 YYDKDF (reference sequence). The CDR3 protein is CATSDRAGEYNEQFF. The CDR3 nucleotides read TGTGCCACCAGCGACCGGGCGGGAGAGTACAATGAGCAGTTCTTC.

This chain connects TRBV28 to TRBJ2-1; TRBD2 matches 8 bases. The germline CDR1 and CDR2 sequences are MDHEN and SYDVKM. The CDR3 totals 14 residues. With V trimmed by 7 bases and J by 4 bases, 6 bases remained unmatched. Written as DNA, the CDR3 is TGTGCCAGCATTTCGGGAGGGCAGTACAATGAGCAGTTCTTC. Its translation: CASISGGQYNEQFF.

In this sample, this clonotype turned up a few times. The CDR3 reads CASRIAGGKETQYF. The CDR3 DNA is TGTGCCAGCAGGATAGCGGGAGGGAAAGAGACCCAGTACTTC. The J gene is TRBJ2-5, the V gene TRBV12-3 or TRBV12-4, with 11 bases lining up with TRBD2. The CDR3 loop spans 14 amino acids. Unmatched junction bases numbered 3, after V lost 6 bases and J lost 3 bases.

Only a few counts were recorded for this clonotype. The chain combines TRBV10-2 with TRBJ2-5, with TRBD2 matching over 11 bases. The germline gives CDR1 WSHSY, CDR2 SAAADI. The CDR3 has 14 amino acids. V lost 8 bases, J lost 7 bases, and 9 bases stayed unmatched. The CDR3 sequence: CASGGLAGMGTQYF. DNA for the CDR3: TGCGCCAGCGGAGGACTAGCGGGTATGGGGACCCAGTACTTC.

The V gene is TRBV20-1, the J gene TRBJ2-1, with 7 nucleotides matching TRBD2. Germline values: CDR1 DFQATT, CDR2 SNEGSKA (reference sequence). The ends lost 3 bases at V and 4 bases at J; junction bases unmatched: 9. The CDR3 consists of 15 residues. CDR3: CSASSGRAWYNEQFF. The DNA of the CDR3 is TGCAGTGCTAGTAGTGGGAGGGCCTGGTACAATGAGCAGTTCTTC.

In this sample, this clonotype turned up a few times. V and J are TRBV28 and TRBJ1-1; D not certain. Germline V lookup: CDR1 MDHEN, CDR2 SYDVKM. This CDR3 is built from 11 residues. V was trimmed by 8 bases and J by 11 bases, leaving 15 bases between them. DNA of the CDR3: TGTGCCAGCCTAAAAGTAAGGTGGGCTTTCTTT. Translating gives CASLKVRWAFF.

The V call is TRBV24-1, the J call TRBJ2-2; D is undetermined. V lost 0 bases and J 7 bases, leaving 8 bases between the germline ends. The germline V gene has CDR1 KGHDR and CDR2 SFDVKD. The CDR3 covers 14 residues. The CDR3, as DNA: TGTGCCACCAGTGATTTGATGGGGTTCGGGGAGCTGTTTTTT. It translates to CATSDLMGFGELFF.

The gene calls are TRBV27 and TRBJ2-1; D ambiguous. V lost 4 bases to trimming and J lost 4 bases, with 14 bases between them. Germline CDR1 MNHEY, CDR2 SMNVEV (reference sequence). The CDR3 loop spans 15 amino acids. Written as DNA, the CDR3 is TGTGCCAGCAGTTCCCAGCCACCGAGGTACAATGAGCAGTTCTTC. This gives the protein CASSSQPPRYNEQFF.

As for this clonotype: A read error may explain this, as a much larger clone is one base away. The chain employs TRBV10-3 and TRBJ2-2; D is unclear. Trimming cost V 2 bases and J 3 bases, with 4 bases left between them. The CDR3 runs to 13 residues. Germline V gene lookup returns CDR1 ENHRY and CDR2 SYGVKD. In DNA form, the CDR3 reads TGTGCCATCAGTGAGGGCTACACCGGGGAGCTGTTTTTT. Encoded protein: CAISEGYTGELFF.

This clonotype was observed a few times. V and J are TRBV6-1 and TRBJ2-1; 10 nucleotides align to TRBD1. The V gene end was trimmed by 6 bases and the J gene end by 2 bases; junction bases not matched to a gene: 4. The CDR3 has 15 amino acids. Germline loops: CDR1 MNHNS, CDR2 SASEGT. The CDR3 DNA is TGTGCCAGCAGCAAAGACAGGGGGCCCTACAATGAGCAGTTCTTC. It translates to CASSKDRGPYNEQFF.

This clonotype has just one count. V usage is TRBV10-3 and J usage is TRBJ2-2; 9 bases align to TRBD1. CDR1 ENHRY and CDR2 SYGVKD come from the germline V gene. Trimming cost V 6 bases and J 2 bases; bases outside gene matches: 1. The length of the CDR3 is 14 residues. The CDR3 sequence is CAIRGQGNTGELFF. CDR3 bases: TGTGCCATCAGGGGACAGGGAAACACCGGGGAGCTGTTTTTT.

This clonotype has a handful of counts. This rearrangement joins TRBV2 to TRBJ2-3, with D possibly TRBD2 on 5 matching bases. Germline V gene lookup returns CDR1 SNHLY and CDR2 FYNNEI. The CDR3 runs 14 residues. Trimming cost V 7 bases and J 3 bases, with 14 bases left between them. In DNA form, the CDR3 reads TGTGCCAGCATAAAGATCGGGGAAACAGATACGCAGTATTTT. This translates into CASIKIGETDTQYF.

This chain links TRBV6-5 with TRBJ1-2; 9 nucleotides match TRBD1. The CDR3 consists of 16 residues. V gave up 0 bases and J gave up 7 bases; unmatched junction bases: 9. CDR1 and CDR2 (germline): MNHEY, SVGAGI. CDR3 in DNA: TGTGCCAGCAGTTACTCGAAGACAGGGGGACCAGGTGGCTACACCTTC. Amino acid sequence: CASSYSKTGGPGGYTF.